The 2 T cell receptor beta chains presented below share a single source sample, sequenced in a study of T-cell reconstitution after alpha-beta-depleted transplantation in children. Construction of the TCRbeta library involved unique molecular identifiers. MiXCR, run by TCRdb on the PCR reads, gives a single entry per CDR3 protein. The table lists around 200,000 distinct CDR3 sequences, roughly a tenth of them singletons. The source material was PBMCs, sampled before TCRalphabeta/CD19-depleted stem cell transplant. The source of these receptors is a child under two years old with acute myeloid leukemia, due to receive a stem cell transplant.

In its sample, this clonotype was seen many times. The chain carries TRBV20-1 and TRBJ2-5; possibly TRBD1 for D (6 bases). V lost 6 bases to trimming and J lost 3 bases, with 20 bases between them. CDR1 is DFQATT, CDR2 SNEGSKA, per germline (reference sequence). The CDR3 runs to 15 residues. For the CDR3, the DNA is TGCAGTGCAGGGAAACGATTCAGGGGTGAAGAGACCCAGTACTTC. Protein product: CSAGKRFRGEETQYF.

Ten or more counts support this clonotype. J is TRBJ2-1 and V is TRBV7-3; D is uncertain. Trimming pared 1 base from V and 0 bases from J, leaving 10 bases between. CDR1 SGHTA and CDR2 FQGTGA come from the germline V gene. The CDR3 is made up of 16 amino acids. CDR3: CASSLIGTSSYNEQFF. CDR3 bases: TGTGCCAGCAGCTTAATAGGCACGAGCTCCTACAATGAGCAGTTCTTC.